This TCR beta chain originates from a study of blood T cell repertoires in COVID-19. Overall study context: Acute and convalescent COVID-19 samples came from the United States, Italy and Spain. Sources were T cells, B-cell-depleted T cells, or PBMCs; the material itself was cDNA or gDNA.

In the source study's methods: Amplification from reference gene primers served as the basis for estimated nucleated cell counts. Profiled with immunoSEQ multiplex PCR; TCRdb holds only in-frame clones, not every one. V, J and clone size were drawn from that table, and D and trimming were deduced from the DNA. The sample consists of fewer than 100,000 clones, 91% of them appearing once. Germline trimming cut 0 bases from V and 2 bases from J; bases unmatched to any gene: 5. The germline CDR1 and CDR2 sequences are SGHRS and YFSETQ. The CDR3 runs to 15 residues. This chain links TRBV5-1 with TRBJ2-7; 7 nucleotides line up with TRBD2. Input material: peripheral blood. This TCR came from a woman in her forties or fifties in a cohort sampled during active COVID-19. The CDR3 nucleotides read TGCGCCAGCAGCTTGGTAGCAGGGACTACCTACGAGCAGTACTTC. Translation: CASSLVAGTTYEQYF.